The clone carrying this TCR beta chain was detected only a few times. Its cognate antigen is unknown. This sample was included in a study of cytomegalovirus exposure and HLA in healthy donors. There are 14 residues in the CDR3. Trimming removed 2 bases from V and 9 bases from J, with 15 bases in between. Germline lookup yields CDR1 SGDLS and CDR2 YYNGEE. Findings and limits, study-wide: Among TCR beta chains, those listed as cytomegalovirus-associated numbered roughly 150. In a later analysis, V- and J-gene trimming of beta chains associated with a DCLRE1C missense variant, replicated independently.

Primers: 60 Vbeta forward and 13 Jbeta reverse. This table comes from immunoSEQ multiplex PCR, and its TCRdb copy is limited to in-frame clones, with some not included. The sample carries roughly 200,000 clones, around 75% recorded once. This TCR was sampled from a male donor in good health and CMV-seronegative. The chain uses TRBV9 and TRBJ2-1, with TRBD2 as a possible D gene (5 bases). Material: PBMCs. The CDR3 loop reads CASSVGSVESEQFF. The CDR3 DNA is TGTGCCAGCAGCGTGGGTAGCGTAGAGAGTGAGCAGTTCTTC.